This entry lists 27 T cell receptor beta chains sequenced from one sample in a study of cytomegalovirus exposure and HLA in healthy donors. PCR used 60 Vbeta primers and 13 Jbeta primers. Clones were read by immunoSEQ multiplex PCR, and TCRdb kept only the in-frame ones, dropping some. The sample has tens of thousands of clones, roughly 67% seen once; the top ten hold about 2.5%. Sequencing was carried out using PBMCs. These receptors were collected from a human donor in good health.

The CDR3 is CASSESTDTDTQYF. CDR3 DNA sequence: TGCGCCAGCAGTGAGTCGACTGACACAGATACGCAGTATTTT. The chain uses TRBV10-2 and TRBJ2-3; D uncertain. Per germline, CDR1 WSHSY and CDR2 SAAADI. The CDR3 contains 14 residues. Trimming removed 0 bases at V and 2 bases at J, with 6 bases between.

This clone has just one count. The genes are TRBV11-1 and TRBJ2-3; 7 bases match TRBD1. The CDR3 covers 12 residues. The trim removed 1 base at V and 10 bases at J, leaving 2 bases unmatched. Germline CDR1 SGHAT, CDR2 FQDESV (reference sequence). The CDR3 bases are TGTGCCAGCAGCTTAGGGGGACAGTCGCAGTATTTT. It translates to CASSLGGQSQYF.

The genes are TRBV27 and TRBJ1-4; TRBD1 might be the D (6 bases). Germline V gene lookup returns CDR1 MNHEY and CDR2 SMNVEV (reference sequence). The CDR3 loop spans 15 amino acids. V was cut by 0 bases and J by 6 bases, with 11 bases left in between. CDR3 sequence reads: CASSLSGTWYEKLFF. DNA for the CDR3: TGTGCCAGCAGTTTATCGGGGACATGGTATGAAAAACTGTTTTTT. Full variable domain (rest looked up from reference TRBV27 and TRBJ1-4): EAQVTQNPRYLITVTGKKLTVTCSQNMNHEYMSWYRQDPGLGLRQIYYSMNVEVTDKGDVPEGYKVSRKEKRNFPLILESPSPNQTSLYFCASSLSGTWYEKLFFGSGTQLSVL.

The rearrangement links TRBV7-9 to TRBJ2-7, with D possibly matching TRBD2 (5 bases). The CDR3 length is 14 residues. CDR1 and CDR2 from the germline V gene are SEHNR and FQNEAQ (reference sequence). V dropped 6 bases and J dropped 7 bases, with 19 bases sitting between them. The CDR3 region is CASSRGRTTGEQYF. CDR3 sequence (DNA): TGTGCCAGCAGTCGGGGTCGGACGACGGGAGAGCAGTACTTC.

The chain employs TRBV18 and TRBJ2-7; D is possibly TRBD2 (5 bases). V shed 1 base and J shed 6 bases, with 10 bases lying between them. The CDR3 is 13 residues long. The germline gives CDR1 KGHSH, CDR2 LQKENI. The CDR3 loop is CASSPRGGGEQYF. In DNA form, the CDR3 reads TGTGCCAGCTCACCACGAGGAGGAGGCGAGCAGTACTTC.

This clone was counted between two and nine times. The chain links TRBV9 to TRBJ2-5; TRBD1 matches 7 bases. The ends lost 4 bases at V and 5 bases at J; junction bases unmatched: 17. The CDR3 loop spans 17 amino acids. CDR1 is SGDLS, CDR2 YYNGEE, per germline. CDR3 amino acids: CASSRAAGTENGETQYF. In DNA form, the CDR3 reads TGTGCCAGCAGCCGCGCCGCCGGGACAGAGAATGGGGAGACCCAGTACTTC.

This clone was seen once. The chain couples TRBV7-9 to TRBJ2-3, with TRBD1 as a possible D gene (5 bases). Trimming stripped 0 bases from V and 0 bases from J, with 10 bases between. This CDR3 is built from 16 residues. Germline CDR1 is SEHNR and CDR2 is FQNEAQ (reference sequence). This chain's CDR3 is CASSLAVGASTDTQYF. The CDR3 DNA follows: TGTGCCAGCAGCTTAGCGGTAGGGGCTAGCACAGATACGCAGTATTTT.

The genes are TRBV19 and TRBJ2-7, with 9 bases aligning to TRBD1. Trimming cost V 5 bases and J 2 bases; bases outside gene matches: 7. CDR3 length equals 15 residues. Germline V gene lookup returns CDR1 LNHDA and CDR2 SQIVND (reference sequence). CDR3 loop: CASSRSGTGTYEQYF. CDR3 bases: TGTGCCAGTAGTCGATCCGGGACAGGGACCTACGAGCAGTACTTC.

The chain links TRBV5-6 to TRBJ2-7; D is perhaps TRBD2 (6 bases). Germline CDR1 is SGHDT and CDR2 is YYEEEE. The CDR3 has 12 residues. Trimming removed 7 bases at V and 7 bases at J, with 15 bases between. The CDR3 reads CASFRETSEQYF. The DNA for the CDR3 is TGTGCCAGCTTCCGGGAGACATCAGAGCAGTACTTC.

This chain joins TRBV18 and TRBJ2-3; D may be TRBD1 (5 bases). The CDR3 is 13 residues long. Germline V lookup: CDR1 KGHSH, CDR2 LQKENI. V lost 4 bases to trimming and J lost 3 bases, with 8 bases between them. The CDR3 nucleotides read TGTGCCAGCTCACTGGACATAACAGATACGCAGTATTTT. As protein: CASSLDITDTQYF.

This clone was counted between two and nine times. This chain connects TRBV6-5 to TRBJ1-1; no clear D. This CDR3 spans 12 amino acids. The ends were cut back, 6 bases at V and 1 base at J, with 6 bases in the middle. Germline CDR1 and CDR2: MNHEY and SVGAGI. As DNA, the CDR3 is TGTGCCAGCAGCTTGAGGAACACTGAAGCTTTCTTT. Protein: CASSLRNTEAFF.

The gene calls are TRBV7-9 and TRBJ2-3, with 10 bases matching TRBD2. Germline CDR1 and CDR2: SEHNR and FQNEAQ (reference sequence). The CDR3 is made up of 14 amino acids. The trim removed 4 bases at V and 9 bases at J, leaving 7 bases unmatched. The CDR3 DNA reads TGTGCCAGCAGCTCCAGCGGGGGGGCCCACACGCAGTATTTT. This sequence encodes CASSSSGGAHTQYF.

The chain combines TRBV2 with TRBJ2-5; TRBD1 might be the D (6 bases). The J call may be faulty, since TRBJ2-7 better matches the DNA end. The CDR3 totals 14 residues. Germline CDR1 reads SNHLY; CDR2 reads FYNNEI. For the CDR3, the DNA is TGTGCCAGCAGTACAGGGTTGGGCTCCTACGAGCAGTACTTC. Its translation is CASSTGLGSYEQYF.

The CDR3 coding sequence is TGTGCCAGCAGGGCCCTAGCGGGGGTCTACGAGCAGTACTTC. Protein: CASRALAGVYEQYF. The genes are TRBV7-9 and TRBJ2-7; 10 positions match TRBD2. Trimming removed 6 bases from V and 3 bases from J; junction bases left unmatched: 5. CDR3 length equals 14 residues. The germline V gene encodes CDR1 SEHNR and CDR2 FQNEAQ (reference sequence).

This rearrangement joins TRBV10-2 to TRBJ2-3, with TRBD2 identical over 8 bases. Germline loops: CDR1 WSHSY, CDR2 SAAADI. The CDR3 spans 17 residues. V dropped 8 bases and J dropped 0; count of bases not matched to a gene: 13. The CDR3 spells CASVGGGKVTSTDTQYF. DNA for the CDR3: TGCGCCAGCGTTGGCGGGGGGAAAGTAACTAGCACAGATACGCAGTATTTT.

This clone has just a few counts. This CDR3 is CASSFNRHLADTQYF. Here the CDR3 DNA reads TGTGCCAGCAGTTTTAACAGACACCTCGCAGATACGCAGTATTTT. The chain links TRBV27 to TRBJ2-3; D call uncertain. V lost 3 bases to trimming and J lost 4 bases, with 14 bases between them. Germline V CDR1 and CDR2: MNHEY, SMNVEV (reference sequence). The CDR3 runs to 15 residues.

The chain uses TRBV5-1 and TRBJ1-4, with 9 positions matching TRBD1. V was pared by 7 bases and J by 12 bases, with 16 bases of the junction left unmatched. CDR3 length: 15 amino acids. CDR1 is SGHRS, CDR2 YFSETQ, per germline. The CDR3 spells CASGRQGDGIMELFF. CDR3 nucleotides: TGCGCCAGCGGCAGACAGGGGGACGGAATAATGGAACTGTTTTTT.

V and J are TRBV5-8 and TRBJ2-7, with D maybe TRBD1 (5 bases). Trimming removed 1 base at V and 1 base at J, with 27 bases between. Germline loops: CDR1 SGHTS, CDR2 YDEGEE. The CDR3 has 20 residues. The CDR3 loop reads CASSLRRGGKNGMMSYEQYF. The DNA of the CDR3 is TGTGCCAGCAGCTTGAGAAGGGGCGGCAAGAACGGTATGATGTCCTACGAGCAGTACTTC.

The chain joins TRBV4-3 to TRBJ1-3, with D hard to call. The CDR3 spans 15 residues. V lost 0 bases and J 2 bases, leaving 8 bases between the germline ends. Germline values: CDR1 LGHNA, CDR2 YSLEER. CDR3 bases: TGCGCCAGCAGCCAAGAACCGAACACTGGAAACACCATATATTTT. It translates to CASSQEPNTGNTIYF.

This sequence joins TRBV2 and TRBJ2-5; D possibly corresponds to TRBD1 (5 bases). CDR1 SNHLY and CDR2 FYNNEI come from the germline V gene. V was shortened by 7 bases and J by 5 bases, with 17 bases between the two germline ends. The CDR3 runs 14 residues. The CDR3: CASMATEGRETQYF. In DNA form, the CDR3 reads TGTGCCAGCATGGCGACAGAAGGTAGGGAGACCCAGTACTTC. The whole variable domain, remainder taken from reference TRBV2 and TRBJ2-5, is EPEVTQTPSHQVTQMGQEVILRCVPISNHLYFYWYRQILGQKVEFLVSFYNNEISEKSEIFDDQFSVERPDGSNFTLKIRSTKLEDSAMYFCASMATEGRETQYFGPGTRLLVL.

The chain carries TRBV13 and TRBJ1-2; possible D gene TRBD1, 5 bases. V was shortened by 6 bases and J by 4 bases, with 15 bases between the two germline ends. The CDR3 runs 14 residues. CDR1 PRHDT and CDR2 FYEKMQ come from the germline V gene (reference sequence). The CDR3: CASRSRQSLYGYTF. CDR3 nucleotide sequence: TGTGCCAGCAGGAGCCGACAGAGTCTCTATGGCTACACCTTC.

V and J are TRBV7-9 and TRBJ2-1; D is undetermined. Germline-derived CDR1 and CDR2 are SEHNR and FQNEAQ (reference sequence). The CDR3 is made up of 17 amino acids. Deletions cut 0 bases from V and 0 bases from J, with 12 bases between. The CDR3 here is CASSLALSFSSYNEQFF. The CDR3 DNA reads TGTGCCAGCAGCTTAGCGCTTTCATTTAGCTCCTACAATGAGCAGTTCTTC.

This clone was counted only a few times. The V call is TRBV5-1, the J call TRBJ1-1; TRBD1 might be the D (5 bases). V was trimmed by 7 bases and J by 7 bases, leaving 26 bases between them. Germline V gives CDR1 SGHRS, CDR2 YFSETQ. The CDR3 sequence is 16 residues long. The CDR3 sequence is CASFSSRGERKNEAFF. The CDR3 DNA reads TGCGCCAGCTTTTCCTCGCGGGGGGAGAGGAAGAATGAAGCTTTCTTT.

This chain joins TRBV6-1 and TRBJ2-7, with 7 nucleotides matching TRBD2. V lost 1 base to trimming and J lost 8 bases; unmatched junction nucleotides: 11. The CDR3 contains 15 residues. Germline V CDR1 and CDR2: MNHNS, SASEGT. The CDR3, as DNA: TGTGCCAGCAGTGAAGGGGGACTACCACCTACGAAGCAGTACTTC. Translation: CASSEGGLPPTKQYF.

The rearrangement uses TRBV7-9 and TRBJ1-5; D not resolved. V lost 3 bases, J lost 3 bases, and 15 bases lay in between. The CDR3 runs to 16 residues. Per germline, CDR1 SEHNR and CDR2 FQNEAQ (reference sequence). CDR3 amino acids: CASSLQFGGTNQPQHF. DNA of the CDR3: TGTGCCAGCAGCTTGCAGTTTGGTGGTACCAATCAGCCCCAGCATTTT.

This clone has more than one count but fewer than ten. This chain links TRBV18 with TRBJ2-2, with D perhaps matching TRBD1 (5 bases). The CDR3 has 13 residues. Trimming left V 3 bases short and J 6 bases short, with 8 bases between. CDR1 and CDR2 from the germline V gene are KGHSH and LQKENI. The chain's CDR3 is CASSPTRAGELFF. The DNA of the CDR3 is TGTGCCAGCTCACCCACCAGGGCCGGGGAGCTGTTTTTT.

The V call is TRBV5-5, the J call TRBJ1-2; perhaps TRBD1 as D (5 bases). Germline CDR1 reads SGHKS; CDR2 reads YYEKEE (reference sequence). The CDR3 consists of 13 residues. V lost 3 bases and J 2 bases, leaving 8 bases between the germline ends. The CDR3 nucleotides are TGTGCCAGCAGCTGGGGGGGAAACTATGGCTACACCTTC. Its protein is CASSWGGNYGYTF. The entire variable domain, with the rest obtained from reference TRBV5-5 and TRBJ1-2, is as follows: DAGVTQSPTHLIKTRGQQVTLRCSPISGHKSVSWYQQVLGQGPQFIFQYYEKEERGRGNFPDRFSARQFPNYSSELNVNALLLGDSALYLCASSWGGNYGYTFGSGTRLTVV.